A selection of T cell receptor beta chains follows, all from one sample in a study of CD8+CD57+ T cells in acquired aplastic anemia. TCRdb re-analysed the reads in MiXCR, keeping a single row per CDR3 protein. Counted here are about 420,000 distinct CDR3 sequences, 55% to 70% occurring once; the ten biggest clones make up 3.5% to 4.5%. Source material: sorted CD4+, CD8+, or CD8+CD57+ T cells (not recorded which) from PBMCs. Source of these receptors: a human donor in good health, serving as a control. The CDR3 runs from the conserved cysteine through the conserved F or W.

TRBJ2-7 | TRBV5-8 | CASRLTGLPYEQYF
TRBJ2-7 | TRBV2 | CASGKVDAYYQQYF
TRBJ1-3 | TRBV2 | CASSVKGESGNTIYF
TRBJ2-5 | TRBV19 | CASRGTSGGPVHLETQYF
TRBJ1-6 | TRBV12-3/TRBV12-4 | CACSDNSYNSPLHF
TRBJ1-1 | TRBV5-5 | CASSPVQGTGRAEAFF
TRBJ1-4 | TRBV27 | CASSSPPGKLFF
TRBJ1-1 | TRBV29-1 | CSASGGARTEAFF
TRBJ2-7 | TRBV6-1 | CASSEDWQYF
TRBJ1-1 | TRBV6-4 | CASSTYGGNTEAFF
TRBJ2-7 | TRBV9 | CASSLGGANSYYQYF
TRBJ2-7 | TRBV25-1 | CASSLGDTYEQYF
TRBJ2-2 | TRBV10-3 | CASQGDGDHGELLF
TRBJ1-1 | TRBV7-9 | CASSPTLGDQVFW
TRBJ1-2 | TRBV10-3 | CAISELSNSGDFF
TRBJ1-5 | TRBV19 | CASSIGGSQPQHFF
TRBJ1-1 | TRBV7-8 | CASSVGSGDEDFF
TRBJ2-7 | TRBV7-2 | CASSFFSDFPYEQYF
TRBJ1-4 | TRBV4-1 | CASSQVSNEKLFF
TRBJ2-5 | TRBV6-2/TRBV6-3 | CASSYHGQAGKPRETQYF
TRBJ2-5 | TRBV7-2 | CATSPTTGGRETQQYF
TRBJ1-4 | TRBV12-3/TRBV12-4 | CASHSDGWHEKLFF
TRBJ2-1 | TRBV2 | CASSDMVGAGANVLALFF
TRBJ2-3 | TRBV6-1 | CASMDLGTDTQYF
TRBJ2-7 | TRBV27 | CASSPTLAGSSYEQYF
TRBJ2-7 | TRBV20-1 | CSALTGTGTDEQYF
TRBJ2-1 | TRBV15 | CATSRGLGGGRADNEQFF
TRBJ2-5 | TRBV7-6 | CASSLRRGAAGALYF
TRBJ1-5 | TRBV19 | CASSIGDTYSNQPQHF
TRBJ2-7 | TRBV5-1 | CASSLGRGGDQYF
TRBJ1-1 | TRBV7-2 | CASSLAVWSNYLLF
TRBJ2-1 | TRBV9 | CASSVNSGRAYNEQFF
TRBJ2-7 | TRBV25-1 | CASSAGTGGAGGDYEQYF
TRBJ1-1 | TRBV7-2 | CASSLRGTIGTDAFF
TRBJ1-1 | TRBV5-1 | CASSLGHPTDEAFF
TRBJ2-1 | TRBV11-3 | CASSFGGAHYNEQFF
TRBJ2-2 | TRBV5-1 | CASSLRTSGITGELFF
TRBJ2-7 | TRBV19 | CASTPGDRGAGNTIF
TRBJ2-2 | TRBV5-6 | CASSLPGFNTGELFF
TRBJ1-1 | TRBV9 | CASSVGSGRGSLF
TRBJ1-6 | TRBV4-3 | CASSVPPGQGSSPLHF
. | TRBV24-1 | CATSDGLEDTPLHF
TRBJ2-1 | TRBV11-1 | CASSLGPRNEQFF
TRBJ1-1 | TRBV20-1 | CSARGPEAFF
TRBJ2-2 | TRBV7-2 | CASSSGRANSGQLFF
TRBJ2-3 | TRBV5-1 | CASSTGGGGSADTQYF
TRBJ1-6 | TRBV2 | CASSEGRTVVNSPLHF
TRBJ1-5 | TRBV2 | CASSLENGDSQHF